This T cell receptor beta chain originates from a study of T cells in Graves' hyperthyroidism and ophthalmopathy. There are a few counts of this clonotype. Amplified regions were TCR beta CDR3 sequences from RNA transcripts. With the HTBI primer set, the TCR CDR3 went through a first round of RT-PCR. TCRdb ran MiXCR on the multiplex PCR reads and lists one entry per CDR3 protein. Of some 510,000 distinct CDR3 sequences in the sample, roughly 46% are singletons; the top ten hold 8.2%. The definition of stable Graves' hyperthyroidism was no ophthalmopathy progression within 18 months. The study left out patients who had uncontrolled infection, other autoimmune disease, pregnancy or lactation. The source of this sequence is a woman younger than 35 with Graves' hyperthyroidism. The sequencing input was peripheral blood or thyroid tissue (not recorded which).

CDR3 loop: CAISGTSGSTDTQYF. The CDR3 DNA reads TGTGCCATCAGTGGGACTAGCGGGAGCACAGATACGCAGTATTTT. The J gene is TRBJ2-3, the V gene TRBV10-3, with 11 bases matching TRBD2. Per the germline V gene, CDR1 is ENHRY and CDR2 is SYGVKD. The CDR3 totals 15 residues. Unmatched junction bases numbered 0, after V lost 4 bases and J lost 0 bases.